These 24 T cell receptor beta chains share one sample of origin, sequenced in a study of blood T cell repertoires in COVID-19. The assay was immunoSEQ multiplex PCR, and TCRdb's table has in-frame clones only and misses some. The sample shows hundreds of thousands of clones, 82% of them seen only once. Sample: peripheral blood. Receptors originate from a woman aged 80 or over with acute or convalescent COVID-19.

This chain joins TRBV2 and TRBJ2-7; D is undetermined. CDR1 and CDR2 (germline): SNHLY, FYNNEI. This CDR3 has 12 amino acids. The V end was cut by 8 bases, the J end by 1 base, with 9 bases between. The CDR3 sequence: CASAAGSYEQYF. CDR3 DNA: TGTGCCAGCGCTGCAGGTTCCTACGAGCAGTACTTC.

A single count supports this clone. The V gene is TRBV7-3, the J gene TRBJ2-1; 10 positions agree with TRBD2. With V trimmed by 5 bases and J by 7 bases, 11 bases remained unmatched. This CDR3 has 16 amino acids. Per the germline V gene, CDR1 is SGHTA and CDR2 is FQGTGA. CDR3 bases: TGTGCCAGCAGCACGACTCGACTAGCGGGCGGAAATGAGCAGTTCTTC. It translates to CASSTTRLAGGNEQFF. The entire variable domain, with the rest obtained from reference TRBV7-3 and TRBJ2-1, is as follows: GAGVSQTPSNKVTEKGKYVELRCDPISGHTALYWYRQSLGQGPEFLIYFQGTGAADDSGLPNDRFFAVRPEGSVSTLKIQRTERGDSAVYLCASSTTRLAGGNEQFFGPGTRLTVL.

The chain is built from TRBV15 and TRBJ2-2; 15 positions agree with TRBD2. V lost 3 bases and J lost 8; bases outside the gene matches: 7. CDR3 length: 17 amino acids. The germline V gene has CDR1 LNHNV and CDR2 YYDKDF (reference sequence). CDR3 coding DNA: TGTGCCACCAGCAGGGCCGGACTAGCGGGGGGGTATGGGGAGCTGTTTTTT. Translation gives CATSRAGLAGGYGELFF.

This sequence joins TRBV19 and TRBJ1-1; 8 bases map to TRBD1. Trimming took 4 bases from V and 1 from J; bases not matched to a gene: 5. The CDR3 has 15 residues. The V gene's germline CDR1 is LNHDA and CDR2 SQIVND (reference sequence). The CDR3 here is CASSTQGARNTEAFF. In DNA, the CDR3 is TGTGCCAGTAGTACCCAGGGGGCACGGAACACTGAAGCTTTCTTT.

The chain employs TRBV7-2 and TRBJ2-5, with D perhaps matching TRBD1 (6 bases). The germline V gene encodes CDR1 SGHTA and CDR2 FQGNSA. V lost 4 bases to trimming and J lost 5 bases, with 20 bases between them. The CDR3 consists of 16 residues. CDR3 region: CASSYVPGTWGETQYF. CDR3 coding DNA: TGTGCCAGCAGCTACGTACCCGGGACATGGGGTGAGACCCAGTACTTC.

The V gene is TRBV5-1, the J gene TRBJ1-2, with D possibly TRBD1 on 5 matching bases. This CDR3 spans 16 amino acids. V was clipped by 3 bases and J by 1 base, with 16 bases between them. Germline assignment: CDR1 SGHRS and CDR2 YFSETQ. The CDR3 DNA follows: TGCGCCAGCAGCTCCTCGGGCGGGACGGATAACTATGGCTACACCTTC. Amino acid sequence: CASSSSGGTDNYGYTF.

This chain uses TRBV15 with TRBJ1-2, with 10 positions matching TRBD1. Germline CDR1 LNHNV, CDR2 YYDKDF (reference sequence). The CDR3 contains 16 residues. V gave up 0 bases and J gave up 8 bases; unmatched junction bases: 9. The DNA for the CDR3 is TGTGCCACCAGCAGAGATGGGGACAGGGGATCGGGAGGCTACACCTTC. Amino acids: CATSRDGDRGSGGYTF.

J is TRBJ1-2 and V is TRBV6-6; D may be TRBD1 (6 bases). Trimming took 5 bases from V and 7 from J, leaving 20 bases between them. Germline-derived CDR1 and CDR2 are MNHNY and SVGAGI (reference sequence). The CDR3 spans 15 residues. As DNA, the CDR3 is TGTGCCAGCAGTGGGGCAGGGGCAGCTAAGGGTGGCTACACCTTC. Its translation is CASSGAGAAKGGYTF.

The chain has TRBV18 and TRBJ1-4; D unresolved. Germline V gene sequence: CDR1 KGHSH, CDR2 LQKENI. The length of the CDR3 is 18 residues. With 4 bases removed from V and 1 base from J, the gap between germline ends came to 19 bases. The CDR3 loop reads CASSLSQLRRQTNEKLFF. In DNA form, the CDR3 reads TGTGCCAGCTCACTCTCCCAGCTAAGGCGGCAAACTAATGAAAAACTGTTTTTT.

Notes on this clone: At one end, the junction sequence differs from germline, possibly due to a read error. This chain uses TRBV11-2 with TRBJ1-2; D is possibly TRBD1 (5 bases). Germline-derived CDR1 and CDR2 are SGHAT and FQNNGV. The CDR3 has 15 residues. Here the CDR3 reads CASSLDLREGPLILF. In DNA form, the CDR3 reads TGTGCCAGCAGCTTAGATCTTAGGGAGGGGCCCTTGATCCTCTTC.

This clone was counted between two and nine times. The V call is TRBV7-9, the J call TRBJ2-5, with 11 bases fitting TRBD2. The CDR3 consists of 15 residues. Germline lookup yields CDR1 SEHNR and CDR2 FQNEAQ (reference sequence). Germline trimming cut 4 bases from V and 2 bases from J; bases unmatched to any gene: 3. The CDR3 protein is CASSSGLAVQETQYF. In nucleotides, the CDR3 is TGTGCCAGCAGCTCGGGACTAGCGGTACAAGAGACCCAGTACTTC.

This clone was recorded a few times. V gene TRBV27 combines with J gene TRBJ2-6; 8 positions agree with TRBD1. This CDR3 comprises 19 residues. From germline, CDR1 is MNHEY and CDR2 SMNVEV (reference sequence). Trimming removed 0 bases from V and 0 bases from J; junction bases left unmatched: 7. The CDR3 protein is CASSLSRTGTLSGANVLTF. CDR3 nucleotide sequence: TGTGCCAGCAGTTTATCAAGGACAGGGACCCTCTCTGGGGCCAACGTCCTGACTTTC.

V is TRBV5-1 and J is TRBJ2-3; TRBD2 aligns across 10 bases. Unmatched junction bases numbered 10, after V lost 4 bases and J lost 5 bases. The CDR3 totals 16 residues. In germline, CDR1 is SGHRS, CDR2 YFSETQ. The CDR3: CASSLERGGPGDTQYF. The CDR3 bases are TGCGCCAGCAGCCTTGAGCGGGGGGGCCCGGGAGATACGCAGTATTTT.

Only one count was recorded for this clone. This chain uses TRBV5-6 with TRBJ1-3, with D possibly TRBD1 on 5 matching bases. V was pared by 5 bases and J by 2 bases, with 11 bases between. This CDR3 is built from 14 residues. The germline V gene encodes CDR1 SGHDT and CDR2 YYEEEE. The CDR3 region is CASRGRGTGNTIYF. CDR3 DNA sequence: TGTGCCAGCAGGGGGCGGGGAACTGGAAACACCATATATTTT.

V is TRBV7-8 and J is TRBJ1-1, with unresolved D. The germline V gene has CDR1 SGHVS and CDR2 FQNEAQ. The CDR3 extends over 15 amino acids. V was pared by 5 bases and J by 0 bases, with 13 bases between. DNA for the CDR3: TGTGCCAGCAGCCCAATGTCTTACATGAACACTGAAGCTTTCTTT. Translated: CASSPMSYMNTEAFF. The whole variable domain, filled in from reference TRBV7-8 and TRBJ1-1, reads GAGVSQSPRYKVAKRGQDVALRCDPISGHVSLFWYQQALGQGPEFLTYFQNEAQLDKSGLPSDRFFAERPEGSVSTLKIQRTQQEDSAVYLCASSPMSYMNTEAFFGQGTRLTVV.

The rearrangement links TRBV27 to TRBJ2-3; 10 nucleotides line up with TRBD1. CDR3 size: 16 residues. Trimming cost V 2 bases and J 5 bases; bases outside gene matches: 7. Germline V lookup: CDR1 MNHEY, CDR2 SMNVEV (reference sequence). This CDR3 is CASSLRQGAGGDTQYF. CDR3 coding DNA: TGTGCCAGCAGTTTAAGACAGGGGGCGGGTGGAGATACGCAGTATTTT.

The chain joins TRBV6-2 or TRBV6-3 to TRBJ2-3; 13 bases line up with TRBD2. CDR3 length: 17 residues. Germline V gene sequence: CDR1 MNHEY, CDR2 SVGEGT. V lost 5 bases to trimming and J lost 4 bases; unmatched junction nucleotides: 9. CDR3 protein: CASSPFGLAGDADTQYF. As DNA, the CDR3 is TGTGCCAGCAGTCCGTTCGGACTAGCGGGAGACGCAGATACGCAGTATTTT.

The chain joins TRBV5-4 to TRBJ2-3; TRBD2 matches at 8 bases. Germline CDR1 SGHNT, CDR2 YYREEE (reference sequence). Trimming cost V 2 bases and J 0 bases; bases outside gene matches: 5. CDR3 length: 16 residues. The CDR3 coding sequence is TGTGCCAGCAGCTTAATGCGGGGGGATAGCACAGATACGCAGTATTTT. This sequence encodes CASSLMRGDSTDTQYF.

This chain joins TRBV14 and TRBJ2-6; D may be TRBD1 (5 bases). CDR3 length: 18 amino acids. Trimming took off 2 bases at V and 0 bases at J, with 14 bases between the two ends. Germline V CDR1 and CDR2: SGHDN, FVKESK. The CDR3 DNA sequence: TGTGCCAGCAGCCAATTGGTATCCAGGGTCTCTGGGGCCAACGTCCTGACTTTC. This gives the protein CASSQLVSRVSGANVLTF.

The genes are TRBV18 and TRBJ2-7; TRBD2 matches at 10 bases. Germline values: CDR1 KGHSH, CDR2 LQKENI. The CDR3 totals 17 residues. V gave up 1 base and J gave up 1 base; unmatched junction bases: 7. The CDR3 protein is CASSPLRVAGGSYEQYF. The CDR3 DNA reads as TGTGCCAGCTCACCACTAAGGGTAGCGGGAGGATCCTACGAGCAGTACTTC.

The rearrangement uses TRBV5-1 and TRBJ2-7; 10 bases align to TRBD1. This CDR3 is 14 amino acids long. Trimming at V came to 4 bases and at J to 6 bases, leaving 7 bases not matched to a gene. The germline V gene has CDR1 SGHRS and CDR2 YFSETQ. CDR3 in DNA: TGCGCCAGCAGCACCGGGACAGGGGACGGCGAGCAGTACTTC. Protein: CASSTGTGDGEQYF.

V and J are TRBV6-6 and TRBJ2-3; D is undetermined. Germline V lookup: CDR1 MNHNY, CDR2 SVGAGI (reference sequence). The length of the CDR3 is 12 residues. Trimming pared 6 bases from V and 6 bases from J, leaving 10 bases between. The CDR3 nucleotides are TGTGCCAGCAGCCCCTTGAGTGATACGCAGTATTTT. Residues: CASSPLSDTQYF.

In this sample, this clone turned up once. This sequence joins TRBV28 and TRBJ1-6; D is perhaps TRBD1 (6 bases). Germline loops: CDR1 MDHEN, CDR2 SYDVKM. Trimming took 7 bases from V and 4 from J, leaving 14 bases between them. The CDR3 runs to 15 residues. CDR3 in amino acids: CASTLGGEYNSPLHF. The CDR3 coding sequence is TGTGCCAGCACATTAGGGGGGGAGTATAATTCACCCCTCCACTTT.

CDR3 nucleotides: TGCAGCGTTGAAACAGGGACAAACACTGAAGCTTTCTTT. Translating it yields CSVETGTNTEAFF. The chain carries TRBV29-1 and TRBJ1-1; maybe TRBD1 (6 bases). The germline CDR1 and CDR2 sequences are SQVTM and ANQGSEA. Trimming pared 2 bases from V and 2 bases from J, leaving 9 bases between. This CDR3 has 13 amino acids.